These 27 T cell receptor beta chains came from one sample sequenced in a study of CD8 T cells in ankylosing spondylitis. Each CDR3 protein gets one entry after TCRdb re-called the 5' RACE reads with MiXCR. Of hundreds of thousands of distinct CDR3 sequences detected, around 20% appear once; the ten largest clones hold around 12%. The sample was blood, either unsorted or a sorted T cell fraction (not recorded which). The receptors were gathered from a male donor with ankylosing spondylitis or in good health (not recorded which).

This sequence joins TRBV7-6 and TRBJ1-1, with 9 bases aligning to TRBD1. Germline-derived CDR1 and CDR2 are SGHVS and FNYEAQ. Trimming at V came to 7 bases and at J to 3 bases, leaving 6 bases not matched to a gene. The CDR3 spans 14 residues. For the CDR3, the DNA is TGTGCCAGCACCCGGGACAGGGAGGACACTGAAGCTTTCTTT. Translation gives CASTRDREDTEAFF.

V usage is TRBV10-1 and J usage is TRBJ2-5; 9 bases fit TRBD1. Looked up from germline, CDR1 is WNHNN and CDR2 is SYGVQD (reference sequence). The CDR3 loop spans 18 amino acids. The J segment lost 4 bases and the V segment lost 3 bases, leaving 15 bases of the junction unmatched. The CDR3 region has the DNA TGCGCCAGCAGTGAAGGGGCTCCGGGACAGGGTATTCGAGAGACCCAGTACTTC. As protein: CASSEGAPGQGIRETQYF.

The chain uses TRBV5-1 and TRBJ2-7; weak D call: TRBD1 (6 bases). CDR1 is SGHRS, CDR2 YFSETQ, per germline. The CDR3 has 15 residues. V was clipped by 3 bases and J by 5 bases, with 18 bases between them. CDR3 DNA: TGCGCCAGCAGCTGGGGAGAGGGGGATTGGGACGAGCAGTACTTC. As protein: CASSWGEGDWDEQYF.

The table lists this clonotype with many counts. The chain recombines TRBV7-9 with TRBJ2-2; unclear D gene. Germline assignment: CDR1 SEHNR and CDR2 FQNEAQ (reference sequence). Trimming removed 4 bases at V and 4 bases at J, with 4 bases between. The CDR3 spans 12 residues. CDR3 DNA sequence: TGTGCCAGCAGCTGGGGCACCGGGGAGCTGTTTTTT. Its translation is CASSWGTGELFF.

The rearrangement links TRBV30 to TRBJ2-5; possible D gene TRBD2, 5 bases. The CDR3 length is 13 residues. The germline V and J ends were trimmed by 0 bases and 4 bases, with 9 bases remaining between them. Per the germline V gene, CDR1 is GTSNPN and CDR2 is SVGIG (reference sequence). The CDR3 region is CAWSVIGRETQYF. The CDR3 bases are TGTGCCTGGAGTGTAATTGGGAGAGAGACCCAGTACTTC.

This clonotype was detected only a few times. This chain links TRBV27 with TRBJ1-2; D not certain. The CDR3 extends over 13 amino acids. The V end lost 3 bases, the J end lost 7 bases, and 12 bases lay between the germline ends. CDR1 and CDR2 from the germline V gene are MNHEY and SMNVEV (reference sequence). For the CDR3, the DNA is TGTGCCAGCAGTTTCTCCGAGGGAGGTGGCTACACCTTC. Translated, it gives CASSFSEGGGYTF.

This chain connects TRBV12-3 or TRBV12-4 to TRBJ1-5; no definite D call. The CDR3 runs to 14 residues. V lost 3 bases, J lost 5 bases, and 11 bases lay in between. The CDR3 nucleotides are TGTGCCAGCAGTTTGGGTGTCGGCGATCAGCCCCAGCATTTT. It is translated as CASSLGVGDQPQHF.

This clonotype was counted a single time. J is TRBJ1-2 and V is TRBV6-1, with D hard to call. V was cut by 4 bases and J by 13 bases, with 22 bases left in between. Per the germline V gene, CDR1 is MNHNS and CDR2 is SASEGT. The CDR3 extends over 14 amino acids. CDR3 DNA sequence: TGTGCCAGCAGTGTCGGACGGCTAGGAGAAGGGAGCACCTTC. Translated: CASSVGRLGEGSTF.

The chain uses TRBV24-1 and TRBJ2-7; D gene uncertain. This CDR3 has 14 residues. Germline assignment: CDR1 KGHDR and CDR2 SFDVKD. The germline V and J ends were trimmed by 3 bases and 3 bases, with 11 bases remaining between them. CDR3: CATSDPGRDYEQYF. The CDR3 DNA sequence: TGTGCCACCAGTGATCCAGGACGTGACTACGAGCAGTACTTC.

The rearrangement uses TRBV6-2 or TRBV6-3 and TRBJ2-3, with 13 bases lining up with TRBD2. The J segment lost 0 bases and the V segment lost 5 bases, leaving 11 bases of the junction unmatched. The CDR3 consists of 19 residues. The germline gives CDR1 MNHEY, CDR2 SVGEGT. In DNA form, the CDR3 reads TGTGCCAGCAGTACCAGTACTAGCGGGGGGGCTTGGAGCACAGATACGCAGTATTTT. Amino acids: CASSTSTSGGAWSTDTQYF.

J is TRBJ2-2 and V is TRBV6-1; D is unresolved. Germline V gene data show CDR1 as MNHNS and CDR2 as SASEGT. This CDR3 has 15 amino acids. V was trimmed by 6 bases and J by 4 bases, leaving 15 bases between them. The CDR3 coding sequence is TGTGCCAGCAGCGATGACTTCTCGGGCACCGGGGAGCTGTTTTTT. Translating it yields CASSDDFSGTGELFF.

This clonotype has more than one count but fewer than ten. The chain combines TRBV15 with TRBJ1-1; D perhaps matches TRBD1 (5 bases). This CDR3 region has 14 residues. Germline V gene sequence: CDR1 LNHNV, CDR2 YYDKDF (reference sequence). Trimming stripped 1 base from V and 4 bases from J, with 10 bases between. The CDR3 protein is CATSRAGAGTEAFF. The DNA of the CDR3 is TGTGCCACCAGCAGAGCCGGGGCCGGCACTGAAGCTTTCTTT.

V gene TRBV20-1 combines with J gene TRBJ2-1, with unresolved D. Germline lookup yields CDR1 DFQATT and CDR2 SNEGSKA (reference sequence). The ends were cut back, 3 bases at V and 5 bases at J, with 8 bases in the middle. This CDR3 comprises 12 residues. CDR3 coding DNA: TGCAGTGCTAGGGCTTGGGACAATGAGCAGTTCTTC. Amino acids: CSARAWDNEQFF.

V and J are TRBV7-9 and TRBJ2-7, with TRBD1 matching 7 bases. CDR1 SEHNR and CDR2 FQNEAQ come from the germline V gene (reference sequence). V lost 7 bases and J lost 0; bases outside the gene matches: 9. The CDR3 is 15 residues long. CDR3 protein: CASTDDREYSYEQYF. In DNA, the CDR3 is TGTGCCAGCACCGACGACAGGGAATACTCCTACGAGCAGTACTTC. Together with reference TRBV7-9 and TRBJ2-7, the CDR3 gives the full variable domain: DTGVSQNPRHKITKRGQNVTFRCDPISEHNRLYWYRQTLGQGPEFLTYFQNEAQLEKSRLLSDRFSAERPKGSFSTLEIQRTEQGDSAMYLCASTDDREYSYEQYFGPGTRLTVT.

This chain joins TRBV28 and TRBJ2-4; D remains ambiguous. The CDR3 has 14 residues. V lost 5 bases to trimming and J lost 9 bases, with 17 bases between them. Germline CDR1 MDHEN, CDR2 SYDVKM. CDR3 amino acids: CASSPHTETGIQYF. The CDR3 coding sequence is TGTGCCAGCAGTCCCCACACGGAGACGGGCATTCAGTACTTC. The full variable domain, completed using reference TRBV28 and TRBJ2-4, is DVKVTQSSRYLVKRTGEKVFLECVQDMDHENMFWYRQDPGLGLRLIYFSYDVKMKEKGDIPEGYSVSREKKERFSLILESASTNQTSMYLCASSPHTETGIQYFGAGTRLSVL.

The V call is TRBV12-3 or TRBV12-4, the J call TRBJ2-6; D call uncertain. Between the trimmed V and J ends, which lost 2 bases and 2 bases, there was a span of 7 bases. The CDR3 is 15 residues long. The CDR3 region is CASSLSQAGANVLTF. CDR3 coding DNA: TGTGCCAGCAGTTTATCGCAAGCTGGGGCCAACGTCCTGACTTTC.

This clonotype occurred a few times. This chain connects TRBV29-1 to TRBJ2-1; D is ambiguous. The V end lost 5 bases, the J end lost 6 bases, and 11 bases lay between the germline ends. The CDR3 sequence is 12 residues long. Germline-derived CDR1 and CDR2 are SQVTM and ANQGSEA. CDR3 in amino acids: CSVCLDVNEQFF. In DNA, the CDR3 is TGCAGCGTTTGTCTTGACGTCAATGAGCAGTTCTTC.

CDR3 bases: TGCGCCAGCAGCCAACGTGACGATCTCTCCTACGAGCAGTACTTC. It codes for CASSQRDDLSYEQYF. This chain links TRBV4-1 with TRBJ2-7; D gene ambiguous. The length of the CDR3 is 15 residues. V was cut by 2 bases and J by 0 bases, with 11 bases left in between. The germline CDR1 and CDR2 sequences are MGHRA and YSYEKL.

V and J are TRBV10-3 and TRBJ2-1; 11 positions agree with TRBD2. This CDR3 region has 14 residues. The germline V gene has CDR1 ENHRY and CDR2 SYGVKD. The junction had 5 bases not matched to a gene; V was cut back by 9 bases and J by 4 bases. Written as DNA, the CDR3 is TGTGCCATTTCGGTAGCGGGGGGGTACAATGAGCAGTTCTTC. Its protein is CAISVAGGYNEQFF.

The chain employs TRBV4-2 and TRBJ2-1, with 9 bases aligning to TRBD2. Germline lookup yields CDR1 LGHNA and CDR2 YNFKEQ. The length of the CDR3 is 15 residues. The V gene end was trimmed by 3 bases and the J gene end by 7 bases; junction bases not matched to a gene: 7. The CDR3 reads CASSQLAGISNEQFF. The DNA for the CDR3 is TGTGCCAGCAGCCAGCTAGCGGGGATTTCTAATGAGCAGTTCTTC.

Only a few counts were recorded for this clonotype. The chain joins TRBV4-1 to TRBJ2-1, with 9 positions matching TRBD2. Germline V gives CDR1 MGHRA, CDR2 YSYEKL. CDR3 length equals 17 residues. With 0 bases clipped from V and 0 bases from J, the junction kept 3 bases outside the gene matches. Here the CDR3 DNA reads TGCGCCAGCAGCCAAGAGGGTAGCGGGGGCTCCTACAATGAGCAGTTCTTC. Protein: CASSQEGSGGSYNEQFF.

The rearrangement joins TRBV20-1 to TRBJ2-5, with 12 bases identical to TRBD2. Per germline, CDR1 DFQATT and CDR2 SNEGSKA (reference sequence). The CDR3 consists of 15 residues. V lost 2 bases and J lost 1; bases outside the gene matches: 2. CDR3 loop: CSARKLAGGQETQYF. The CDR3 bases are TGCAGTGCTAGAAAACTAGCGGGGGGCCAAGAGACCCAGTACTTC.

This clonotype showed up just a few times. The chain recombines TRBV4-1 with TRBJ2-5; D unclear. V was pared by 1 base and J by 2 bases, with 8 bases between. Germline V gene lookup returns CDR1 MGHRA and CDR2 YSYEKL. The CDR3 covers 14 residues. DNA of the CDR3: TGCGCCAGCAGCCAAGGTCGTAAACAAGAGACCCAGTACTTC. The encoded protein is CASSQGRKQETQYF.

The chain couples TRBV15 to TRBJ1-5; D is possibly TRBD1 (6 bases). Per the germline V gene, CDR1 is LNHNV and CDR2 is YYDKDF (reference sequence). CDR3 length: 15 amino acids. Deletions cut 0 bases from V and 6 bases from J, with 12 bases between. The CDR3 coding sequence is TGTGCCACCAGCAGAGATTGGGGGGGCGGTCAGCCCCAGCATTTT. Translation gives CATSRDWGGGQPQHF.

This clonotype was picked up many times. J is TRBJ2-3 and V is TRBV12-3 or TRBV12-4; D ambiguous. The CDR3 loop spans 14 amino acids. Deletions cut 5 bases from V and 6 bases from J, with 15 bases between. CDR3 residues: CASSRHQQGDTQYF. The CDR3 DNA is TGTGCCAGCAGTCGACACCAGCAAGGGGATACGCAGTATTTT.

A few counts support this clonotype. This chain uses TRBV11-1 with TRBJ2-1; 9 nucleotides agree with TRBD2. V dropped 7 bases and J dropped 3; count of bases not matched to a gene: 10. CDR1 is SGHAT, CDR2 FQDESV, per germline (reference sequence). The CDR3 has 16 amino acids. CDR3 in DNA: TGTGCCAGCAACTCCGGGCGGGGGGGCCTCTACAATGAGCAGTTCTTC. Amino acids: CASNSGRGGLYNEQFF.

This clonotype was counted between two and nine times. The V and J genes are TRBV10-3 and TRBJ2-7, with D perhaps TRBD2 (6 bases). Germline V gene data show CDR1 as ENHRY and CDR2 as SYGVKD. The CDR3 has 16 amino acids. Trimming removed 0 bases from V and 1 base from J, with 13 bases in between. CDR3 loop: CAISESRGLRSYEQYF. DNA of the CDR3: TGTGCCATCAGTGAGTCGCGGGGATTGCGGTCCTACGAGCAGTACTTC.